Shown below are 19 T cell receptor beta chains from a single sample sequenced in a study of OX40 agonist ivuxolimab in advanced cancers. Clones were sequenced by immunoSEQ multiplex PCR, and TCRdb holds only the in-frame ones, with some missing. Of 50,000 to 65,000 clones in the sample, roughly 91% are singletons; the top ten hold 25%. Here the sequenced sample was CD4+ or CD8+ T cells sorted from blood, taken in a trial of the OX40 agonist ivuxolimab. Receptors were obtained from an adult with an advanced solid tumor such as melanoma, head and neck, liver or kidney cancer.

V gene TRBV10-2 combines with J gene TRBJ2-7, with TRBD1 identical over 8 bases. The CDR3 is made up of 15 amino acids. V was clipped by 8 bases and J by 4 bases; unmatched bases: 13. Germline CDR1 reads WSHSY; CDR2 reads SAAADI. CDR3 in DNA: TGCGCCAGCCTGTCAACAGGGGGAGACCTTTACGAGCAGTACTTC. It specifies CASLSTGGDLYEQYF.

The chain joins TRBV28 to TRBJ2-2; a possible D gene is TRBD1 (6 bases). Germline V gene lookup returns CDR1 MDHEN and CDR2 SYDVKM. The CDR3 sequence is 15 residues long. The V end was cut by 3 bases, the J end by 1 base, with 9 bases between. The CDR3 DNA follows: TGTGCCAGCAGTTTCTGGACAGAGAACACCGGGGAGCTGTTTTTT. Translated, it gives CASSFWTENTGELFF.

This chain uses TRBV27 with TRBJ1-2, with a possible D match to TRBD1 (6 bases). The V end was cut by 0 bases, the J end by 6 bases, with 14 bases between. CDR3 length: 15 residues. Germline V gives CDR1 MNHEY, CDR2 SMNVEV (reference sequence). CDR3 nucleotides: TGTGCCAGCAGTTTATCCGCCCGGGGGGCAGATGGCTACACCTTC. Protein: CASSLSARGADGYTF.

This clone appeared a single time. The V and J genes are TRBV18 and TRBJ2-5; 12 nucleotides align to TRBD2. V was pared by 2 bases and J by 1 base, with 8 bases of the junction left unmatched. Germline V gene lookup returns CDR1 KGHSH and CDR2 LQKENI. CDR3 length: 18 residues. The CDR3 nucleotides read TGTGCCAGCTCACCAGGGCCTAGCGGGAGGGCCCTCCAAGAGACCCAGTACTTC. Protein product: CASSPGPSGRALQETQYF.

The chain carries TRBV5-1 and TRBJ2-1; D possibly corresponds to TRBD1 (6 bases). Looked up from germline, CDR1 is SGHRS and CDR2 is YFSETQ. This CDR3 is built from 15 residues. Between the trimmed V and J ends, which lost 1 base and 5 bases, there was a span of 13 bases. As DNA, the CDR3 is TGCGCCAGCAGCTTGTCCGGGACACTTAACAATGAGCAGTTCTTC. Translating it yields CASSLSGTLNNEQFF.

A single count supports this clone. The rearrangement links TRBV15 to TRBJ1-4; D is undetermined. CDR3 length: 15 residues. Germline assignment: CDR1 LNHNV and CDR2 YYDKDF (reference sequence). Trimming pared 0 bases from V and 7 bases from J, leaving 12 bases between. The CDR3 DNA sequence: TGTGCCACCAGCAGAGATCGAGTCGTTGGTGAAAAACTGTTTTTT. Protein: CATSRDRVVGEKLFF.

The gene calls are TRBV9 and TRBJ2-1, with 11 bases fitting TRBD2. The junction had 2 bases not matched to a gene; V was cut back by 3 bases and J by 0 bases. The CDR3 length is 16 residues. CDR1 is SGDLS and CDR2 is YYNGEE in the germline V gene. The CDR3: CASSAGTSGSYNEQFF. The CDR3 DNA reads TGTGCCAGCAGCGCAGGGACTAGCGGCTCCTACAATGAGCAGTTCTTC.

CDR3 in DNA: TGTGCCAGCACCAGGACAGGGCTCGGTGAGCAGTTCTTC. This gives the protein CASTRTGLGEQFF. The chain is built from TRBV9 and TRBJ2-1, with TRBD1 matching 8 bases. Germline-derived CDR1 and CDR2 are SGDLS and YYNGEE. The length of the CDR3 is 13 residues. Losses at the gene ends were 6 bases for V and 9 bases for J; bases not matched to a gene: 8. Supplemented by reference TRBV9 and TRBJ2-1, the full variable domain reads DSGVTQTPKHLITATGQRVTLRCSPRSGDLSVYWYQQSLDQGLQFLIQYYNGEERAKGNILERFSAQQFPDLHSELNLSSLELGDSALYFCASTRTGLGEQFFGPGTRLTVL.

V gene TRBV19 combines with J gene TRBJ1-5; D is perhaps TRBD1 (5 bases). V gave up 7 bases and J gave up 6 bases, with 13 bases separating them. The CDR3 totals 13 residues. Germline CDR1 is LNHDA and CDR2 is SQIVND (reference sequence). In DNA form, the CDR3 reads TGTGCCAGTAAGGAATGGGGCGGTCAGCCCCAGCATTTT. Translation gives CASKEWGGQPQHF.

The CDR3 sequence: CASSKPGLGGDEQFF. Here the CDR3 DNA reads TGTGCCAGCAGCAAACCGGGACTTGGGGGCGATGAGCAGTTCTTC. V gene TRBV11-2 combines with J gene TRBJ2-1; D is perhaps TRBD1 or TRBD2 (6 bases each). CDR3 size: 15 residues. With 5 bases removed from V and 8 bases from J, the gap between germline ends came to 19 bases. Germline V gene sequence: CDR1 SGHAT, CDR2 FQNNGV.

V gene TRBV19 combines with J gene TRBJ1-5; D is ambiguous. The germline V gene encodes CDR1 LNHDA and CDR2 SQIVND (reference sequence). The CDR3 is made up of 12 amino acids. V was trimmed by 1 base and J by 8 bases, leaving 6 bases between them. CDR3 sequence: CASSIGAEPQHF. Here the CDR3 DNA reads TGTGCCAGTAGTATAGGGGCGGAGCCCCAGCATTTT.

J is TRBJ2-7 and V is TRBV5-6; 7 positions agree with TRBD1. CDR3 size: 15 residues. In germline, CDR1 is SGHDT, CDR2 YYEEEE. Trimming at V came to 0 bases and at J to 3 bases, leaving 6 bases not matched to a gene. CDR3: CASSLGGQLGYEQYF. As DNA, the CDR3 is TGTGCCAGCAGCTTGGGGGGACAGTTGGGCTACGAGCAGTACTTC.

The CDR3 bases are TGTGCCAGTAGTTTCGGGACAGGGGAAATTTACGAGCAGTACTTC. Amino acids: CASSFGTGEIYEQYF. The chain employs TRBV19 and TRBJ2-7; TRBD1 matches 10 bases. V dropped 5 bases and J dropped 4; count of bases not matched to a gene: 8. This CDR3 is built from 15 residues. Germline V CDR1 and CDR2: LNHDA, SQIVND (reference sequence).

This chain links TRBV19 with TRBJ2-1; no clear D. The germline V gene has CDR1 LNHDA and CDR2 SQIVND (reference sequence). V was trimmed by 1 base and J by 3 bases, leaving 10 bases between them. This CDR3 is 15 amino acids long. The DNA of the CDR3 is TGTGCCAGTAGTATAGCCCCCAACCGCTACAATGAGCAGTTCTTC. It is translated as CASSIAPNRYNEQFF.

This sequence joins TRBV27 and TRBJ1-5; 8 positions agree with TRBD1. Germline V gene data show CDR1 as MNHEY and CDR2 as SMNVEV (reference sequence). The CDR3 spans 14 residues. Unmatched junction bases numbered 5, after V lost 6 bases and J lost 4 bases. CDR3 bases: TGTGCCAGCAGCCAGACAGGGGTGAATCAGCCCCAGCATTTT. This encodes CASSQTGVNQPQHF.

The CDR3 loop is CATPTPGGTEAFF. The CDR3 DNA reads TGTGCCACTCCGACCCCCGGGGGAACTGAAGCTTTCTTT. V usage is TRBV19 and J usage is TRBJ1-1; perhaps TRBD1 as D (5 bases). Germline values: CDR1 LNHDA, CDR2 SQIVND (reference sequence). The CDR3 sequence is 13 residues long. The ends were cut back, 10 bases at V and 5 bases at J, with 17 bases in the middle.

This chain uses TRBV5-1 with TRBJ1-1; D is uncertain. The CDR3 runs 15 residues. The germline V gene has CDR1 SGHRS and CDR2 YFSETQ. The ends were cut back, 4 bases at V and 0 bases at J, with 13 bases in the middle. The CDR3: CASSAETNMNTEAFF. The CDR3, as DNA: TGCGCCAGCAGCGCCGAGACAAACATGAACACTGAAGCTTTCTTT.

V and J are TRBV5-4 and TRBJ2-2; a possible D gene is TRBD2 (5 bases). The V gene lost 3 bases and the J gene lost 5 bases, with 17 bases spanning the gap. From germline, CDR1 is SGHNT and CDR2 YYREEE (reference sequence). This CDR3 is built from 16 residues. This CDR3 is CASSYSVISGTGELFF. CDR3 DNA sequence: TGTGCCAGCAGCTATTCGGTAATCTCGGGGACCGGGGAGCTGTTTTTT.

This sequence joins TRBV7-9 and TRBJ2-5; D possibly corresponds to TRBD1 (5 bases). This CDR3 comprises 17 residues. CDR1 is SEHNR and CDR2 is FQNEAQ in the germline V gene (reference sequence). V was trimmed by 0 bases and J by 5 bases, leaving 19 bases between them. CDR3 bases: TGTGCCAGCAGCTTAGCCCTAGATCCCCAGGGCCTGGAGACCCAGTACTTC. Protein sequence: CASSLALDPQGLETQYF.